The rows below give T cell receptor beta chains drawn from one sample of a study of blood T cell repertoires in COVID-19. Sequencing was performed with immunoSEQ multiplex PCR; in TCRdb, only in-frame clones are kept and a portion is missing. The sample contains about 220,000 clones, over 75% of which appear only once. Sequencing was carried out using PBMCs or T cells enriched from blood (not recorded which). Source of these receptors: a woman aged 60 to 75 who had recovered from COVID-19. CDR3s include the opening cysteine and the closing phenylalanine or tryptophan. The D gene is left open where the match is weak. The listing skips clone size in some rows; elsewhere it reads once, few, many or a size class.

d_gene	v_gene	j_gene	abundance	CDR3aa	CDR3nt
.	TRBV11-2	TRBJ1-2	.	CASSLASGQDGYTF	TGTGCCAGCAGCTTAGCATCTGGGCAAGATGGCTACACCTTC
.	TRBV11-3	TRBJ2-2	few	CASSPSRSGELFF	TGTGCCAGCAGCCCGAGCCGGTCCGGGGAGCTGTTTTTT
TRBD2	TRBV5-4	TRBJ2-2	.	CASSSGLALNTGELFF	TGTGCCAGCAGCTCGGGACTAGCGTTAAACACCGGGGAGCTGTTTTTT
TRBD2	TRBV2	TRBJ2-7	.	CASSETPFGGAGEQYF	TGTGCCAGCAGTGAAACTCCATTCGGGGGGGCCGGCGAGCAGTACTTC
.	TRBV2	TRBJ1-2	.	CASSVQFQGSGYTF	TGTGCCAGCAGTGTCCAATTTCAGGGATCCGGCTACACCTTC
.	TRBV6-5	TRBJ1-5	.	CASSPGIFSQPQHF	TGTGCCAGCAGTCCGGGAATTTTTAGTCAGCCCCAGCATTTT
.	TRBV2	TRBJ1-5	.	CASSVLDTNNQPQHF	TGTGCCAGCAGTGTATTAGACACCAACAATCAGCCCCAGCATTTT
TRBD2	TRBV6-5	TRBJ2-7	.	CASSYSGLAGAGEQYF	TGTGCCAGCAGTTACTCCGGACTAGCGGGGGCGGGGGAGCAGTACTTC
.	TRBV4-2	TRBJ2-7	.	CASSQGGANYEQYF	TGTGCCAGCAGCCAAGGGGGCGCTAACTACGAGCAGTACTTC
TRBD2	TRBV7-2	TRBJ2-5	.	CASNNLGTRVNQETQYF	TGTGCCAGCAACAACCTCGGGACTAGGGTTAACCAAGAGACCCAGTACTTC
.	TRBV16	TRBJ1-2	.	CASSLSRRGYTF	TGTGCCAGCAGCCTTTCTCGTCGGGGCTACACCTTC
.	TRBV11-2	TRBJ1-1	.	CASSLGLQGIEAFF	TGTGCCAGCAGCTTAGGTCTGCAGGGGATTGAAGCTTTCTTT
.	TRBV12-3/TRBV12-4	TRBJ2-7	.	CASSGQFLDAQYF	TGTGCCAGCAGTGGACAGTTTTTGGACGCGCAGTACTTC
.	TRBV4-3	TRBJ1-2	.	CASSQVPGGQVNYGYTF	TGCGCCAGCAGCCAAGTCCCGGGGGGCCAAGTTAACTATGGCTACACCTTC
.	TRBV6-5	TRBJ1-3	once	CASSTDGRVGDTIYF	TGTGCCAGCAGTACGGACGGGAGAGTAGGTGACACCATATATTTT
TRBD2	TRBV15	TRBJ2-5	.	CATSRQLAGLQTQYF	TGTGCCACCAGCAGACAACTAGCGGGACTACAGACCCAGTACTTC
.	TRBV6-5	TRBJ2-2	.	CATTPRTANTGELFF	TGTGCCACTACCCCGAGGACAGCGAACACCGGGGAGCTGTTTTTT
.	TRBV19	TRBJ2-7	.	CASSTSRLRGGLYEQYF	TGTGCCAGTAGTACCTCCCGCTTGAGGGGGGGTCTCTACGAGCAGTACTTC
TRBD1	TRBV7-2	TRBJ1-1	.	CASSLRGTASSEAFF	TGTGCCAGCAGCTTACGGGGGACAGCGAGCTCTGAAGCTTTCTTT
.	TRBV28	TRBJ1-5	.	CASSLSQAWQPQHF	TGTGCCAGCAGTTTATCTCAGGCCTGGCAGCCCCAGCATTTT
TRBD1	TRBV29-1	TRBJ2-4	.	CSARDRGNIQYF	TGCAGCGCTAGGGACAGAGGAAACATTCAGTACTTC
.	TRBV3-1/TRBV3-2	TRBJ2-3	once	CASSQAGALDTQYF	TGTGCCAGCAGCCAAGCAGGGGCTCTGGATACGCAGTATTTT
.	TRBV7-9	TRBJ1-2	.	CASSLAGGGRGYTF	TGTGCCAGCAGCTTAGCGGGCGGGGGCCGGGGGTACACCTTC
.	TRBV20-1	TRBJ2-7	once	CSASSIYEQYF	TGCAGTGCTAGCTCTATTTACGAGCAGTACTTC
TRBD1	TRBV12-5	TRBJ1-2	.	CASGLGQEDYGYTF	TGTGCTAGTGGTCTCGGACAGGAAGATTATGGCTACACCTTC
.	TRBV7-2	TRBJ2-5	once	CASSLGGPGNQETQYF	TGTGCCAGCAGCTTAGGAGGGCCCGGGAACCAAGAGACCCAGTACTTC
TRBD2	TRBV18	TRBJ2-6	.	CASSLISPGTRASGANVLTF	TGTGCCAGCTCACTAATCTCCCCCGGGACTAGGGCCTCTGGGGCCAACGTCCTGACTTTC
TRBD1	TRBV10-2	TRBJ1-2	.	CASSKDRGAGYGYTF	TGCGCCAGCAGTAAAGACAGGGGGGCTGGCTATGGCTACACCTTC
TRBD1	TRBV15	TRBJ1-5	.	CATSRDRRDQPQHF	TGTGCCACCAGCAGGGACAGGCGAGATCAGCCCCAGCATTTT
.	TRBV19	TRBJ1-3	few	CASTGVPPGNTIYF	TGTGCCAGTACGGGGGTGCCCCCTGGAAACACCATATATTTT
TRBD2	TRBV7-8	TRBJ2-7	.	CASSSASGRANEQYF	TGTGCCAGCAGCTCGGCTAGCGGGAGGGCCAACGAGCAGTACTTC
.	TRBV5-6	TRBJ1-3	.	CASSFQGLAGNTIYF	TGTGCCAGCAGTTTCCAGGGTTTAGCTGGAAACACCATATATTTT
.	TRBV14	TRBJ2-7	.	CASSQEFYEQYF	TGTGCCAGCAGCCAGGAGTTCTACGAGCAGTACTTC
TRBD1	TRBV11-3	TRBJ2-7	few	CASSPRTGYEQYF	TGTGCCAGCAGCCCACGGACAGGTTACGAGCAGTACTTC
.	TRBV19	TRBJ1-1	few	CASSDMLGGVESNTEAFF	TGTGCCAGTAGTGACATGCTTGGAGGAGTCGAATCCAATACTGAAGCTTTCTTT
TRBD1	TRBV15	TRBJ2-7	.	CATSRDKGGEVEQYF	TGTGCCACCAGCAGAGATAAAGGGGGCGAGGTCGAGCAGTACTTC
.	TRBV15	TRBJ2-6	.	CATRGLTLAGANVLTF	TGTGCCACTCGGGGATTAACGCTTGCTGGGGCCAACGTCCTGACTTTC
.	TRBV7-2	TRBJ2-3	once	CASSFSQLDTQYF	TGTGCCAGCAGCTTCTCGCAGTTGGATACGCAGTATTTT
.	TRBV11-2	TRBJ2-7	few	CASTFGSYEQYF	TGTGCCAGCACGTTCGGCTCCTACGAGCAGTACTTC
.	TRBV6-5	TRBJ1-2	.	CASSYRRFDYGYTF	TGTGCCAGCAGTTACAGGCGGTTCGACTATGGCTACACCTTC
TRBD2	TRBV6-5	TRBJ2-7	.	CASSYSSGNTYEQYF	TGTGCCAGCAGTTACTCTAGCGGGAACACCTACGAGCAGTACTTC
.	TRBV5-8	TRBJ2-3	.	CASSPRTGTDTQYF	TGTGCCAGCAGCCCTAGGACAGGCACAGATACGCAGTATTTT
TRBD2	TRBV5-6	TRBJ2-1	.	CASSQILAGARNEQFF	TGTGCCAGCAGCCAGATACTAGCGGGGGCGAGGAATGAGCAGTTCTTC
TRBD1	TRBV7-8	TRBJ1-6	.	CASSLDRGGSYNSPLHF	TGTGCCAGCAGCTTAGACAGGGGAGGCTCCTATAATTCACCCCTCCACTTT
TRBD1	TRBV4-3	TRBJ1-2	.	CASSHTTGRNYGYTF	TGCGCCAGCAGCCACACGACAGGGCGGAACTATGGCTACACCTTC